These T cell receptor beta chains were read from a single sample in a study of control samples from healthy donors and cancer patients. The data were produced by immunoSEQ multiplex PCR, yet TCRdb's version contains in-frame clones alone and is incomplete. Of roughly 180,000 clones listed, approximately 92% are singletons. Source material: blood. These receptors all come from a woman in her fifties or sixties in good health. The CDR3 runs from the conserved cysteine through the conserved F or W. A D gene is named only where the DNA matches it firmly. Some rows mark clone size as missing; the rest say once, few, many or name a class of expanded clone.

J	V	D	size	CDR3	DNA
TRBJ1-1	TRBV15	.	.	CATSRDQVRGSEAFF	TGTGCCACCAGCAGAGACCAGGTTCGGGGTTCTGAAGCTTTCTTT
TRBJ2-7	TRBV29-1	.	.	CSVIQDNYEQYF	TGCAGCGTCATACAAGACAACTACGAGCAGTACTTC
TRBJ1-2	TRBV5-6	.	.	CASSSIGGLGAYGYTF	TGTGCCAGCAGCTCTATCGGGGGGCTGGGAGCCTATGGCTACACCTTC
TRBJ1-2	TRBV2	.	.	CASGREGYGYTF	TGTGCCAGCGGCAGGGAGGGGTATGGCTACACCTTC
TRBJ2-2	TRBV4-3	.	.	CASSQERAAGELFF	TGCGCCAGCAGCCAAGAGAGGGCTGCCGGGGAGCTGTTTTTT
TRBJ2-2	TRBV15	.	.	CATSRGDNQGLFF	TGTGCCACCAGCAGAGGGGACAACCAGGGCCTGTTTTTT
TRBJ2-5	TRBV7-2	.	.	CASSWAERGQYF	TGTGCCAGCAGCTGGGCTGAGAGAGGCCAGTACTTC
TRBJ1-1	TRBV7-2	.	.	CASSLFREAFF	TGTGCCAGCAGCTTATTCCGTGAAGCTTTCTTT
TRBJ1-5	TRBV6-6	.	.	CASTRMGNQPQHF	TGTGCCAGCACCAGGATGGGCAATCAGCCCCAGCATTTT
TRBJ2-2	TRBV6-5	.	.	CASSSQARGELFF	TGTGCCAGCAGCTCACAGGCTCGCGGGGAGCTGTTTTTT
TRBJ1-2	TRBV9	.	.	CASSVVGAWGYTF	TGTGCCAGCAGCGTAGTAGGGGCCTGGGGCTACACCTTC
TRBJ2-7	TRBV6-6	.	.	CASSYSSWDEQYF	TGTGCCAGCAGTTACTCGTCTTGGGACGAGCAGTACTTC
TRBJ2-5	TRBV2	TRBD1	.	CASKTGVVETQYF	TGTGCCAGCAAAACAGGGGTTGTAGAGACCCAGTACTTC
TRBJ1-4	TRBV5-4	.	.	CASSLGPLRGGRRGEKLFF	TGTGCCAGCAGCTTGGGCCCTCTTCGAGGGGGGCGCCGGGGTGAAAAACTGTTTTTT
TRBJ2-5	TRBV7-2	TRBD2	.	CASSLSLAGGYTQETQYF	TGTGCCAGCAGCTTATCGTTAGCGGGGGGGTACACACAAGAGACCCAGTACTTC
TRBJ2-7	TRBV6-2/TRBV6-3	.	few	CASSYLYEQYF	TGTGCCAGCAGTTACCTTTACGAGCAGTACTTC
TRBJ2-7	TRBV21-1	.	.	CASSRDSRIHEQYF	TGTGCCAGCAGCCGGGACAGCAGAATCCACGAGCAGTACTTC
TRBJ1-1	TRBV18	TRBD1	.	CASSERQGGRAEAFF	TGTGCCAGCTCAGAAAGACAGGGGGGAAGGGCTGAAGCTTTCTTT
TRBJ2-7	TRBV6-5	.	.	CASSSAGSSYEQYF	TGTGCCAGCAGTTCGGCAGGGAGCTCCTACGAGCAGTACTTC
TRBJ2-1	TRBV2	TRBD2	.	CASSDEAGAQFF	TGTGCCAGCAGCGACGAAGCGGGGGCCCAGTTCTTC
TRBJ1-5	TRBV19	.	.	CASSIGQASNQPQHF	TGTGCCAGTAGTATAGGACAGGCAAGCAATCAGCCCCAGCATTTT
TRBJ2-7	TRBV6-2/TRBV6-3	TRBD1	.	CASSPGQVAYEQYF	TGTGCCAGCAGTCCGGGACAGGTGGCCTACGAGCAGTACTTC
TRBJ2-3	TRBV5-4	.	.	CASSKDGAASTDTQYF	TGTGCCAGCAGTAAAGACGGGGCCGCCAGCACAGATACGCAGTATTTT
TRBJ1-1	TRBV11-2	.	.	CASSSYTEAFF	TGTGCCAGCAGCTCATACACTGAAGCTTTCTTT
TRBJ2-7	TRBV11-3	.	.	CASSPRWAPRDEQYF	TGTGCCAGCAGCCCCCGGTGGGCCCCTCGCGACGAGCAGTACTTC
TRBJ1-1	TRBV25-1	.	.	CASSPPGNKNTEAFF	TGTGCCAGCAGTCCTCCCGGTAACAAGAACACTGAAGCTTTCTTT
TRBJ1-6	TRBV29-1	TRBD1	.	CSVERLGTGYSPLHF	TGCAGCGTTGAACGGTTGGGGACAGGCTATTCACCCCTCCACTTT
TRBJ1-1	TRBV6-4	.	.	CASSEQEGTEAFF	TGTGCCAGCAGTGAGCAAGAGGGCACTGAAGCTTTCTTT
TRBJ1-2	TRBV2	.	.	CASSEVTGGKDGYTF	TGTGCCAGCAGTGAAGTGACAGGTGGAAAGGATGGCTACACCTTC
TRBJ2-7	TRBV5-1	TRBD2	.	CASSPSGGLSYEQYF	TGCGCCAGCAGCCCTAGCGGGGGGTTATCCTACGAGCAGTACTTC
TRBJ1-5	TRBV18	.	.	CASSPTTRGAGQPQHF	TGTGCCAGCTCACCCACGACGCGGGGGGCTGGTCAGCCCCAGCATTTT
TRBJ1-1	TRBV3-1/TRBV3-2	TRBD1	.	CASSHKKPDREQNTEAFF	TGTGCCAGCAGCCACAAGAAACCGGACAGGGAGCAGAACACTGAAGCTTTCTTT
TRBJ2-1	TRBV19	TRBD2	.	CASRLAGTDSEQFF	TGTGCCAGCAGACTAGCGGGGACCGACAGTGAGCAGTTCTTC
TRBJ1-1	TRBV29-1	.	.	CSVAREGTEAFF	TGCAGCGTTGCCAGGGAGGGCACTGAAGCTTTCTTT
TRBJ2-2	TRBV6-2/TRBV6-3	.	once	CASSYAGELFF	TGTGCCAGCAGTTACGCCGGGGAGCTGTTTTTT
TRBJ1-3	TRBV2	TRBD1	.	CASRDDRVDTIYF	TGTGCCAGCAGAGACGACAGGGTTGACACCATATATTTT
TRBJ1-4	TRBV7-9	.	once	CASSLDEKLFF	TGTGCCAGCAGCTTGGATGAAAAACTGTTTTTT
TRBJ1-6	TRBV21-1	.	.	CASSKRTGKGSYNSPLHF	TGTGCCAGCAGCAAAAGGACAGGGAAAGGATCCTATAATTCACCCCTCCACTTT
TRBJ1-4	TRBV27	.	.	CASRGTVVNEKLFF	TGTGCCAGCAGGGGGACCGTCGTTAATGAAAAACTGTTTTTT
TRBJ2-1	TRBV5-1	TRBD1	.	CASSLRTGGGYNEQFF	TGCGCCAGCAGCCTAAGGACAGGGGGCGGGTACAATGAGCAGTTCTTC
TRBJ2-6	TRBV12-5	TRBD1	.	CASGLVGTGGGGANVLTF	TGTGCTAGTGGTTTGGTAGGGACAGGTGGTGGTGGGGCCAACGTCCTGACTTTC
TRBJ1-5	TRBV6-1	.	.	CASSERGPYSNQPQHF	TGTGCCAGCAGTGAACGGGGGCCCTATAGCAATCAGCCCCAGCATTTT